The clone carrying this T cell receptor beta chain has a count of ten or more. Its antigen is still unknown. The data originate from a study of T cells in Graves' hyperthyroidism and ophthalmopathy. Patients between 18 and 65 years old had hyperthyroidism, newly diagnosed and lasting under 2 months. Diagnoses used clinical symptoms, serum thyroxine and TRAb, thyroid ultrasound and orbital computed tomography. The source of the PBMCs was more than 9.5 ml of fresh peripheral blood. Whole-study results and caveats: Most thyroid-expanded clonotypes above 0.001 were also found in blood.

Amplified TCR beta CDR3 regions came from RNA transcripts. The HTBI primer set was used in a first-round RT-PCR of the TCR CDR3. TCRdb re-called the multiplex PCR reads through MiXCR, storing one row per CDR3 protein. Here the sample spans hundreds of thousands of distinct CDR3 sequences, about a sixth being singletons. Trimming took off 8 bases at V and 8 bases at J, with 6 bases between the two ends. Germline loops: CDR1 MNHEY, CDR2 SVGEGT. The CDR3 totals 10 residues. This sequence was found in a young woman with Graves' hyperthyroidism. The sample was blood. The chain employs TRBV6-2 or TRBV6-3 and TRBJ1-4; no definite D call. The CDR3 protein is CASGREKLFF. CDR3 sequence (DNA): TGTGCCAGCGGGCGGGAAAAACTGTTTTTT.